This is a list of T cell receptor beta chains from one sample in a study of OX40 agonist ivuxolimab in advanced cancers. Only in-frame clones appear in the TCRdb table, and some are missing; sequencing was by immunoSEQ multiplex PCR. The repertoire consists of some 11,000 clones, with just under 75% occurring once and the leading ten covering approximately 35%. Source: CD4+ or CD8+ T cells sorted from blood, taken in a trial of the OX40 agonist ivuxolimab. The receptors were sampled from an adult with an advanced solid tumor such as melanoma, head and neck, liver or kidney cancer. Each CDR3 is given with its conserved first and last residue. A D gene is named only where the DNA matches it firmly. Size values are once, few and many counts, or a class for expanded clones, and some rows have none.

V gene	clone size	J gene	D gene	CDR3 DNA	CDR3 protein
TRBV6-1	.	TRBJ2-7	.	TGTGCCAGCAGTCTCAGGACAACCTCCTCCTACGAGCAGTACTTC	CASSLRTTSSYEQYF
TRBV7-3	.	TRBJ2-3	TRBD2	TGTGCCAGCAGCTTATGGGCGGGAGGGCCAGATACGCAGTATTTT	CASSLWAGGPDTQYF
TRBV5-5	once	TRBJ1-1	.	TGTGCCAGCAGCTTGGGATCTGGCACTGAAGCTTTCTTT	CASSLGSGTEAFF
TRBV28	.	TRBJ2-6	.	TGTGCCAGCAGTTTATACAAATACTCTGGGGCCAACGTCCTGACTTTC	CASSLYKYSGANVLTF
TRBV30	once	TRBJ1-6	.	TGTGCCTGGAGTGTCCATAATTCACCCCTCCACTTT	CAWSVHNSPLHF
TRBV28	.	TRBJ1-1	.	TGTGCCAGCAGCCCCGGGATTATGGGCACTGAAGCTTTCTTT	CASSPGIMGTEAFF
TRBV7-9	.	TRBJ2-5	TRBD2	TGTGCCAGCGCCCAACTCGGCGGGAGCGGGTACCAAGAGACCCAGTACTTC	CASAQLGGSGYQETQYF
TRBV28	once	TRBJ2-1	.	TGTGCCAGCAGCGTCAGAAGCCTCTACAATGAGCAGTTCTTC	CASSVRSLYNEQFF
TRBV7-8	.	TRBJ1-2	.	TGTGCCAGCAGCTTAGCATCCGGCAGAAACTATGGCTACACCTTC	CASSLASGRNYGYTF
TRBV19	.	TRBJ1-4	.	TGTGCCAGTAGTCCGCCCCTACAGTTCTCAACTAATGAAAAACTGTTTTTT	CASSPPLQFSTNEKLFF
TRBV2	medium-sized	TRBJ1-1	.	TGTGCCAGCAGTGACCATCACCCGAACACTGAAGCTTTCTTT	CASSDHHPNTEAFF
TRBV11-1	once	TRBJ2-1	TRBD2	TGTGCCAGCAGCCAAGACGGACTAGCGGGAGGTAATGAGCAGTTCTTC	CASSQDGLAGGNEQFF
TRBV11-2	.	TRBJ2-1	TRBD2	TGTGCCAGCAGCTTAGGAACTAGCGGCCGTGATGAGCAGTTCTTC	CASSLGTSGRDEQFF
TRBV11-2	.	TRBJ2-1	TRBD2	TGTGCCAGCAGCGGACAGCGGGAGGGCCTATCCGAGGGTAGCGAGCAGTTCTTC	CASSGQREGLSEGSEQFF
TRBV7-6	.	TRBJ2-7	TRBD1	TGTGCCAGCAGCTCGTCGTCCGGGACAGGGGCCTACGAGCAGTACTTC	CASSSSSGTGAYEQYF
TRBV18	.	TRBJ2-7	TRBD1	TGTGCCAGCTCACCGGGGACAGCTAACTACGAGCAGTACTTC	CASSPGTANYEQYF
TRBV11-2	medium-sized	TRBJ2-7	.	TGTGCCAGCAGCTTAGGGGCCAATTACGAGCAGTACTTC	CASSLGANYEQYF
TRBV7-3	.	TRBJ2-3	.	TGTGCCAGCAGCTTCCAAGACGGGGGACAGCCTAACACAGATACACAGTATTTT	CASSFQDGGQPNTDTQYF
TRBV21-1	.	TRBJ2-2	.	TGTGCCAGCGTATCGGTCCCGAACACCGGGGAGCTGTTTTTT	CASVSVPNTGELFF
TRBV27	.	TRBJ1-4	TRBD1	TGTGCCAGCAGTCTGACAGGGGGAACTAATGAAAAACTGTTTTTT	CASSLTGGTNEKLFF
TRBV6-1	medium-sized	TRBJ1-1	.	TGTGCCAGCAGTGACGACGTCAGGAGCACTGAAGCTTTCTTT	CASSDDVRSTEAFF
TRBV7-2	.	TRBJ1-2	TRBD1	TGTGCCAGCAGCGTCAGGGGGCAGGGCTACACCTTC	CASSVRGQGYTF
TRBV6-4	once	TRBJ2-2	.	TGTGCCAGCAAGAACAGCTACGGGGAGCTGTTTTTT	CASKNSYGELFF
TRBV4-2	.	TRBJ2-3	TRBD2	TGTGCCAGCAGCCCCGAGGGAGGGCCGATCACAGATACGCAGTATTTT	CASSPEGGPITDTQYF
TRBV7-9	.	TRBJ1-2	TRBD1	TGTGCCAGCAGCTTTACCCAGGGGGCGGGCTACACCTTC	CASSFTQGAGYTF
TRBV6-1	.	TRBJ1-6	TRBD1	TGTGCCAGCAGTGAAAAGCCGGGACAGGGTAATTCACCCCTCCACTTT	CASSEKPGQGNSPLHF
TRBV19	few	TRBJ2-3	TRBD1	TGTGCCAGTAGTTACGACAGGGCTTCCACAGATACGCAGTATTTT	CASSYDRASTDTQYF
TRBV21-1	.	TRBJ2-5	.	TGTGCCAGCAGCAAAGTCATCCCTTTAGGACTAGCGCCAGAGCATGTGGCCCAGTACTTC	CASSKVIPLGLAPEHVAQYF
TRBV21-1	medium-sized	TRBJ2-7	.	TGTGCCAGCAGCAACGGGGAGGCTAGCGGGATTAGAAAGCGCTCCTACGAGCAGTACTTC	CASSNGEASGIRKRSYEQYF
TRBV28	.	TRBJ1-1	TRBD1	TGTGCCAGCAGTTTCGAAGACAGGGGGACTGAAGCTTTCTTT	CASSFEDRGTEAFF
TRBV27	.	TRBJ1-1	.	TGTGCCAGCAGCCTTTACTCCCTGGGGGAAATGAACACTGAAGCTTTCTTT	CASSLYSLGEMNTEAFF
TRBV27	few	TRBJ2-7	TRBD1	TGTGCCAGCTCCGGACAGGCGAGCTCCTACGAGCAGTACTTC	CASSGQASSYEQYF
TRBV30	.	TRBJ2-7	.	TGTGCCTGGGCCGAGGGGGTTTGGTACGAGCAGTACTTC	CAWAEGVWYEQYF
TRBV11-2	.	TRBJ2-5	TRBD2	TGTGCCAGCAGCTTGGGACTAGCGGGAGTCGGAAGAGAGACCCAGTACTTC	CASSLGLAGVGRETQYF
TRBV27	.	TRBJ1-1	TRBD1	TGTGCCAGCAGTTTATTAGGACAGGGGGGAAAAACTGAAGCTTTCTTT	CASSLLGQGGKTEAFF
TRBV15	few	TRBJ2-2	TRBD2	TGTGCCACCAGCAGGTTAGCGGGAGTAAGTGGCACCGGGGAGCTGTTTTTT	CATSRLAGVSGTGELFF
TRBV7-9	.	TRBJ1-1	.	TGTGCCAGCAGCTTAGTTGCAACTGAAGCTTTCTTT	CASSLVATEAFF
TRBV11-1	.	TRBJ2-7	TRBD1	TGTGCCAGCAGCTCCACAGGGGGTGTCTTGGAGCAGTACTTC	CASSSTGGVLEQYF
TRBV2	few	TRBJ2-7	.	TGTGCCAGCACCGAAGGTGGGTACGAGCAGTACTTC	CASTEGGYEQYF
TRBV15	.	TRBJ2-5	TRBD2	TGTGCCACCAGCACCCGGTGGGGGGGACAAGAGACCCAGTACTTC	CATSTRWGGQETQYF
TRBV9	.	TRBJ2-6	.	TGTGCCAGCAGCGTAGCTCGCGACTCTGGGGCCAACGTCCTGACTTTC	CASSVARDSGANVLTF
TRBV29-1	.	TRBJ2-7	.	TGCAGCGTGAGCACAGAGAAGGCCGAGCAGTACTTC	CSVSTEKAEQYF
TRBV19	few	TRBJ2-1	TRBD2	TGTGCCAGTAGTTGGCTAGCGGGAGCGGATGAGCAGTTCTTC	CASSWLAGADEQFF
TRBV9	once	TRBJ1-2	TRBD1	TGTGCCAGCAGCGTAGGAGGGGGCATAAACTATGGCTACACCTTC	CASSVGGGINYGYTF
TRBV5-1	.	TRBJ1-2	TRBD1	TGCGCCAGCAGCTCCGCCTCCGGGACAGAGCGATTATATGGCTACACCTTC	CASSSASGTERLYGYTF
TRBV19	once	TRBJ2-1	TRBD2	TGTGCCAGTAGTTGGCGAGCGGGAGTGCTTGAGCAGTTCTTC	CASSWRAGVLEQFF
TRBV27	.	TRBJ1-2	TRBD1	TGTGTGAACCGGTTGGACAGGGGGCCCCTCGGTCGCGGCTACACCTTC	CVNRLDRGPLGRGYTF
TRBV7-6	.	TRBJ1-1	.	TGTGCCAGCAGCTTAGCCCACGGCGCGGCAGCTTTCTTT	CASSLAHGAAAFF
TRBV4-1	.	TRBJ2-7	TRBD2	TGCGCCAGCAGCCAAGATCAGGGCGGGGGGACCTACGAGCAGTACTTC	CASSQDQGGGTYEQYF
TRBV7-8	few	TRBJ2-1	.	TGTGCCAGCAGCTCCCTAGGGGGAGGCGATGAGCAGTTCTTC	CASSSLGGGDEQFF
TRBV20-1	.	TRBJ2-1	.	TGCAGTGCGAGCGGAGGGGATGAGCAGTTCTTC	CSASGGDEQFF
TRBV5-6	.	TRBJ2-7	TRBD1	TGTGCCAGCAGCTTGGCTTGGACAGGGGCCTACGAGCAGTACTTC	CASSLAWTGAYEQYF
TRBV5-1	.	TRBJ2-7	.	TGCGCCAGCAGCTTGGAGGGGCTTAGGTACGAGCAGTACTTC	CASSLEGLRYEQYF
TRBV14	.	TRBJ2-2	.	TGTGCCAGCAGCCGAGAGGGCGGGGAGCTGTTTTTT	CASSREGGELFF
TRBV7-3	.	TRBJ2-1	.	TGTGCCAGCAGCACAAGTTACAGCAGCTCCTACAATGAGCAGTTCTTC	CASSTSYSSSYNEQFF
TRBV5-1	once	TRBJ2-3	TRBD1	TGCGCCAGCAGCGTAGGGACAGGGGGCGAGACAGATACGCAGTATTTT	CASSVGTGGETDTQYF
TRBV6-5	.	TRBJ1-1	.	TGTGCCAGCAGTTACTTTCCGCTGAACACTGAAGCTTTCTTT	CASSYFPLNTEAFF
TRBV2	.	TRBJ2-5	TRBD2	TGTGCCAGTTGGGGCATGGGCGGGAGGGCAGAGACCCAGTACTTC	CASWGMGGRAETQYF
TRBV6-6	.	TRBJ2-7	.	TGTGCCAGCCTGAATCCGACCTACGAGCAGTACTTC	CASLNPTYEQYF